This TCR beta chain emerged from a study of radiation and T cells in renal cell carcinoma. Time point of the sample: blood 2 weeks post-SBRT. Treatment denoted: 15 Gy SBRT to primary tumor, nephrectomy 4 weeks later. Points from the study as a whole: Without pretreatment biopsies, baseline tumor clonotype presence was undetermined.

For this clone: The antigen is not known.

Libraries were prepared by immunoSEQ multiplex PCR; TCRdb keeps only in-frame clonotypes and omits some of them. The table lists tens of thousands of clones, 75% to 85% of them singletons. The CDR3 covers 14 residues. The V and J ends lost 5 bases and 4 bases, in that order; junction bases with no gene match: 9. Germline CDR1 SGDLS, CDR2 YYNGEE. The sample in question was blood, obtained from a patient whose treatment included radiotherapy and nephrectomy. The chain joins TRBV9 to TRBJ2-7, with 7 bases that match TRBD1. The source of this sequence is a woman between 70 and 85 years old with renal cell carcinoma. The CDR3 nucleotides are TGTGCCAGCAGTTTTGGGACAGCCGAGTACGAGCAGTACTTC. It is translated as CASSFGTAEYEQYF. Full variable domain (missing parts from reference TRBV9 and TRBJ2-7): DSGVTQTPKHLITATGQRVTLRCSPRSGDLSVYWYQQSLDQGLQFLIQYYNGEERAKGNILERFSAQQFPDLHSELNLSSLELGDSALYFCASSFGTAEYEQYFGPGTRLTVT.